Sequencing of this T cell receptor (beta chain) was carried out in a study of neoadjuvant anti-PD-1 for oral cavity cancer. Study outcomes and limitations: Higher pretreatment Treg/Th17 ratios tracked higher pretreatment blood clonality.

The method was immunoSEQ multiplex PCR; TCRdb's version includes in-frame clones alone and lacks a portion of them. The table shows roughly 12,000 clones, with roughly 60% occurring only once. This clone was observed a handful of times. No antigen is known for it. The sample in question was tumor tissue, obtained before nivolumab (anti-PD-1) treatment. This sequence was found in a person between 40 and 85 years old with oral cavity squamous cell carcinoma.

In nucleotides, the CDR3 is TGTGCCAGCAGCTTAGTTGAGGGGCCCACTGAAGCTTTCTTT. Amino acids: CASSLVEGPTEAFF. V usage is TRBV7-6 and J usage is TRBJ1-1; TRBD1 is a possible D gene (5 bases). The V and J ends lost 1 base and 4 bases respectively, with 10 bases between them. CDR3 length equals 14 residues. The V gene's germline CDR1 is SGHVS and CDR2 FNYEAQ.